This T cell receptor (beta chain) is from a study of regulatory T cells in long-lasting Graves disease. Time point noted: newly diagnosed GD, antithyroid drugs for less than 3 months. PBMC RNA served as the TCR library source. CDR3 length: 18 residues. In germline, CDR1 is MNHEY, CDR2 SVGAGI. V was cut by 3 bases and J by 4 bases, with 24 bases left in between. This clonotype has ten or more counts. Both iRepertoire HTBI primers and Arm-PCR of CDR3 regions were used to build the TCR beta libraries. MiXCR, run by TCRdb on the multiplex PCR reads, gives a single entry per CDR3 protein. The table includes roughly 360,000 distinct CDR3 sequences, roughly 10% detected once. The same data also went into a second study, on T cells in Graves' hyperthyroidism and ophthalmopathy. That work adds: Separating ophthalmopathy from stable hyperthyroidism was achieved by a 13 V-J model.

The sequenced sample was peripheral blood mononuclear cells (PBMCs), obtained at new diagnosis, from a patient treated with antithyroid drugs. This TCR was sampled from a woman under 30 with Graves disease. This chain joins TRBV6-5 and TRBJ1-2, with a tentative D call TRBD1 (6 bases). The CDR3 DNA reads as TGTGCCAGCAGTTATGGGGCGGCTAAACCGGGACACCTCTATGGCTACACCTTC. Encoded protein: CASSYGAAKPGHLYGYTF.